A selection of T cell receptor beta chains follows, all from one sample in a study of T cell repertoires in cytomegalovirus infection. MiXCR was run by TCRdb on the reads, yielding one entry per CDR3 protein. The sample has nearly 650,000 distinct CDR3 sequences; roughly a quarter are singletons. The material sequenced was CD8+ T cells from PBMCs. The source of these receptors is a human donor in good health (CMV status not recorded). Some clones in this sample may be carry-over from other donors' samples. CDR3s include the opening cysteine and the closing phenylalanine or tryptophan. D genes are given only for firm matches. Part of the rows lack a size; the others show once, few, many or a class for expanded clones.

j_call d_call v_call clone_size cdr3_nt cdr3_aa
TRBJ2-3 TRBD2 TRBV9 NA TGTGCCAGCAGCACCCCCGTAGCGGGGGATCACGGTACGCAGTATTTT CASSTPVAGDHGTQYF
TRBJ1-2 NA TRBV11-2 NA TGTGCCAGCAGCTTAACATCCTCTCATGGCTACACCTTC CASSLTSSHGYTF
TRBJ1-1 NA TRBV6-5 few TGTGCCAGCACCCCCCGGGGACACCTAATAAGGAACACTGAAGCTTTCTTT CASTPRGHLIRNTEAFF
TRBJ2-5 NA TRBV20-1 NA TGCAGTTCTCACCACTCCGGAAGGGAGCAAGAGACCCAGTACTTC CSSHHSGREQETQYF
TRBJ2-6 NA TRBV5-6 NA TGTGCCAGCAGCTTGTGGGGGGTACCTGGGGCCAACGTCCTGACTTTC CASSLWGVPGANVLTF
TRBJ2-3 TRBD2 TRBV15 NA TGTGCCACCAGCTGGAGCGGGGGGAGCACAGATACGCAGTATTTT CATSWSGGSTDTQYF
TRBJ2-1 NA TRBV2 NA TGTGCCACCGTGGGACCGGACTACAATGAGCAGTTCTTC CATVGPDYNEQFF
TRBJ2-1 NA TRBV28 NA TGTGCCAGCCGCATGGACCTTCTATACAATGAGCAGTTCTTC CASRMDLLYNEQFF
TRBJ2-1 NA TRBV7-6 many TGTGCCAGCAGCCAACGGAACAGGGAGGATAATGAGCAGTTCTTC CASSQRNREDNEQFF
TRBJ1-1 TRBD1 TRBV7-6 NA TGTGCCAGCAGTATCGGGACAGGCGGGCTGGGGAACACTGAAGCTTTCTTT CASSIGTGGLGNTEAFF
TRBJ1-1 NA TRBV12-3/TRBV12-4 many TGTGCCAGCAGTTTAGGGGCGGCAGCGGGGGAAGCTTTCTTT CASSLGAAAGEAFF
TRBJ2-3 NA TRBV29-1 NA TGCAGCGTTGATTTTAGCGGCACAGATACGCAGTATTTT CSVDFSGTDTQYF
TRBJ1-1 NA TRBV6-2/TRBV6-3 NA TGTGCCAGCAGTTACTCGAGGTCTGGGGGATGGAACACTGAAGCTTTCTTT CASSYSRSGGWNTEAFF
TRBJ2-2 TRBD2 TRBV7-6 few TGTGCCAGCACCGTCACTAGCGGGGGGACGCCGAACACCGGGGAGCTGTTTTTT CASTVTSGGTPNTGELFF
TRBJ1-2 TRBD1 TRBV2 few TGTGCCAGCAGTGAAGGGCACAGGGGGATCTATGGCTACACCTTC CASSEGHRGIYGYTF
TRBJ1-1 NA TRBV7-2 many TGTGCCAGCAGCTTAGAAGGGGGGACCACTGAAGCTTTCTTT CASSLEGGTTEAFF
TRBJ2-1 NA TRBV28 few TGTGCCAGCAGTTCCCTCCTACGGGACTTCCCATTAAATGAGCAGTTCTTC CASSSLLRDFPLNEQFF
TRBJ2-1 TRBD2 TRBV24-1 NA TGTGCCACCAGTGACCCTACTAGCGGGGTCCCCTACAATGAGCAGTTCTTC CATSDPTSGVPYNEQFF
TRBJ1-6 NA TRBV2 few TGTGCCAGCAGGGGGGAGACCCTCCACTTT CASRGETLHF
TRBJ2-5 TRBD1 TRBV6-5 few TGTGCCAGCACCTTGACAGGGTGGGAAGAGACCCAGTACTTC CASTLTGWEETQYF
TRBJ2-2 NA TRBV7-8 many TGTGCCAGCAGCTTCAGGGGCCCTGAAACCGGGGAGCTGTTTTTT CASSFRGPETGELFF
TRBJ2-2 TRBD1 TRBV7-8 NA TGTGCCAGCAGCTTAGCGGGACAGGGGTCCACCGGGGAGCTGTTTTTT CASSLAGQGSTGELFF
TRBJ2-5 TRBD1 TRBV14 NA TGTGCCAGCAGCCACGGACAGGGGCTAGACGAAGAGACCCAGTACTTC CASSHGQGLDEETQYF
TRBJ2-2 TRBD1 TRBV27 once TGTGCCAGCAGTTCCCGGACAGGGGTGGTCACCGGGGAGCTGTTTTTT CASSSRTGVVTGELFF
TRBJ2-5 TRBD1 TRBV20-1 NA TGCAGTGCCCACCTTACAGGGGCGCCCCAAGAGACCCAGTACTTC CSAHLTGAPQETQYF
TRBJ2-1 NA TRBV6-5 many TGTGCCAGCAGTTATCTCAATGAGCAGTTCTTC CASSYLNEQFF
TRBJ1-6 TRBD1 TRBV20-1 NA TGCAGTGCTGGAGATCTCAGGACAGGGGTCAATTCACCCCTCCACTTT CSAGDLRTGVNSPLHF
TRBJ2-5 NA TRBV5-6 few TGTGCCAGCAGCCCGCCTACAGGGACAAGAGAGACCCAGTACTTC CASSPPTGTRETQYF
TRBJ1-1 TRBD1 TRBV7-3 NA TGTGCCAGCAGCTTAGTGGACAGGGGATACAACACTGAAGCTTTCTTT CASSLVDRGYNTEAFF
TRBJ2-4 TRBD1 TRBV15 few TGTGCCACCAGCACAAGGACAGGGGGAGAAGACATTCAGTACTTC CATSTRTGGEDIQYF
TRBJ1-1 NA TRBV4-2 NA TGTGCCAGCAGCCAAGGAAAGGGTAGCATGAACACTGAAGCTTTCTTT CASSQGKGSMNTEAFF
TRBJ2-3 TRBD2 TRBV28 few TGTGCCAGCAGTTTCGTTTCAGCGGGGGGCGATACGCAGTATTTT CASSFVSAGGDTQYF
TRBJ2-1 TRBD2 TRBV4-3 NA TGCGCCAGCAGCCAAGAACTAGCGGGGGCTCACAATGAGCAGTTCTTC CASSQELAGAHNEQFF
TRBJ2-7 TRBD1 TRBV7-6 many TGTGCCAGCACCTTAGGGACAGGGGGCGCGGGGAGCTCCTACGAGCAGTACTTC CASTLGTGGAGSSYEQYF
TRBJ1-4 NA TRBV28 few TGTGCCAGCAGTTTGGCTATGCCTAATGAAAAACTGTTTTTT CASSLAMPNEKLFF
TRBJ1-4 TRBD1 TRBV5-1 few TGCGCCAGCAGCGGAGGACAGGTCTCCTACGAAAAACTGTTTTTT CASSGGQVSYEKLFF
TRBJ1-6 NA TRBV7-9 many TGTGCCAGCAGCTTAGCGGAAAGGATACCCCTTATTCAGGCTCTCCACTTT CASSLAERIPLIQALHF
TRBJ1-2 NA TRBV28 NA TGTGCCAGCAGTTCGGTCTGGGGATCCGGTAACTATGGCTACACCTTC CASSSVWGSGNYGYTF
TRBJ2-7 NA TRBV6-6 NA TGTGCCAGCAATTCCAGAGCCACCCACGAGCAGTACTTC CASNSRATHEQYF
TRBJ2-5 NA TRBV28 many TGTGCCAGCAGTCCAGTTAGAGAAGCACAAGAGACCCAGTACTTC CASSPVREAQETQYF
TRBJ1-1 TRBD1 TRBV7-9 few TGTGCCAGCAGCTTAGGTACCAGGGGGTCCATGAACACTGAAGCTTTCTTT CASSLGTRGSMNTEAFF
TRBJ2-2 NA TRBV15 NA TGTGCCACCAGCGATACGGATGCCGCCTTCGGGGAGCTGTTTTTT CATSDTDAAFGELFF
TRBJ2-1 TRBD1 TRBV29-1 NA TGCAGCGGACCGGGACAGTACAATGAGCAGTTCTTC CSGPGQYNEQFF
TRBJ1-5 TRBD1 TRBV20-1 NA TGCAGTGCTGCTGACAGGGCCCTCAATCAGCCCCAGCATTTT CSAADRALNQPQHF
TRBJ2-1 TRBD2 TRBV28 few TGTGCCATCCGGGGGGGCTCCTACAATGAGCAGTTCTTC CAIRGGSYNEQFF
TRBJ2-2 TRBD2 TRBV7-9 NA TGTGCCAGCATCCTCGGGAGGACCGGGGAGCTGTTTTTT CASILGRTGELFF
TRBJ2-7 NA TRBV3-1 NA TGTGCCAGCAGCCCCCTCCCCACACAGAGCTCCTACGAGCAGTACTTC CASSPLPTQSSYEQYF
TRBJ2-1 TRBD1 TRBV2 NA TGTGCCAGAACCGGGACAGGGGACTTCAATGAGCAGTTCTTC CARTGTGDFNEQFF
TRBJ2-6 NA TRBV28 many TGTGCCAGCAGCCTCTTAAGCCTAACGGGGGCCAACGTCCTGACTTTC CASSLLSLTGANVLTF
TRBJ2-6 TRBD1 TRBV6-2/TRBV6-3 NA TGTGCCAGCACCCCTCGGGACAGAGTTCAAATGGCTACTGGGGCCAACGTCCTGACTTTC CASTPRDRVQMATGANVLTF
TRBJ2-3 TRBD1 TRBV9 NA TGTGCCAACAGTTCCGGGACAGGGGCGGCAGATACGCAGTATTTT CANSSGTGAADTQYF
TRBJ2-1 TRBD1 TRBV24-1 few TGTGCCACCAGTGATTCTAGACAGGGTGTGGGGAATGAGCAGTTCTTC CATSDSRQGVGNEQFF
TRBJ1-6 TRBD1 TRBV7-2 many TGTGCCAGCAGCTTGACTGACAGGGTTTGGGCCCTCCACTTT CASSLTDRVWALHF
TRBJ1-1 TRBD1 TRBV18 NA TGTGCCAGCTCCTTGGACAGGATGAACACTGAAGCTTTCTTT CASSLDRMNTEAFF
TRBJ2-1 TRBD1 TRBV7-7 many TGTGCTAGTGGGCCGGACAGGTACAATGAGCAGTTCTTC CASGPDRYNEQFF
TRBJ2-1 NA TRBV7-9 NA TGTGCCAGCAGCTTAGGTGGAGTTGGAACCTACAATGAGCAGTTCTTC CASSLGGVGTYNEQFF
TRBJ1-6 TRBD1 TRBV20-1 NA TGCAGTGCTAGAGCCCTCGGACAGGGAGACGGATCACCCCTCCACTTT CSARALGQGDGSPLHF
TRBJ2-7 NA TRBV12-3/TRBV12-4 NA TGTGCCAGCAGTTTAAGGGTAGGAGTCTACGAGCAGTACTTC CASSLRVGVYEQYF
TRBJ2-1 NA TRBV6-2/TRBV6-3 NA TGTGCCAGCGCGGACAGCAATGAGCAGTTCTTC CASADSNEQFF